Listed below are T cell receptor beta chains from one sample, sequenced in a study of T cell changes during pregnancy in multiple sclerosis. Repertoires were generated with immunoSEQ multiplex PCR, while TCRdb's copy carries only in-frame clones and drops some. The sample consists of approximately 40,000 clones, roughly 90% of them appearing once. Sequencing used CD4+ T cells from peripheral blood mononuclear cells, obtained before pregnancy. All receptors come from a female donor with multiple sclerosis, enrolled in a pregnancy study. CDR3s include the opening cysteine and the closing phenylalanine or tryptophan. D genes are given only for firm matches. Size tells how often a clone was seen (once, few, many) or the class of an expanded clone, and some rows leave it out.

J gene,D gene,clone size,V gene,CDR3 protein,CDR3 DNA
TRBJ1-2,-,-,TRBV6-6,CASSFGGNYGYTF,TGTGCCAGCAGTTTCGGGGGAAACTATGGCTACACCTTC
TRBJ1-1,TRBD1,-,TRBV7-2,CASSLETGYTEAFF,TGTGCCAGCAGCTTAGAGACAGGGTACACTGAAGCTTTCTTT
TRBJ2-1,-,once,TRBV2,CASSEWGRYNEQFF,TGTGCCAGCAGTGAATGGGGCAGGTACAATGAGCAGTTCTTC
TRBJ2-3,TRBD1,-,TRBV5-1,CASSLGGQVTDTQYF,TGCGCCAGCAGCTTGGGGGGACAGGTAACAGATACGCAGTATTTT
TRBJ1-2,-,-,TRBV4-1,CASRNPLEGFFGYTF,TGCGCCAGCAGGAACCCCCTGGAGGGGTTCTTCGGCTACACCTTC
TRBJ2-2,-,-,TRBV6-4,CASSTRQVNTGELFF,TGTGCCAGCAGTACCCGACAGGTTAACACCGGGGAGCTGTTTTTT
TRBJ1-1,-,-,TRBV5-1,CASSAQVSNTEAFF,TGCGCCAGCAGCGCGCAGGTTTCTAACACTGAAGCTTTCTTT
TRBJ2-3,TRBD1,-,TRBV14,CASSLGQGFGDTQYF,TGTGCCAGCAGCCTTGGACAGGGGTTTGGAGATACGCAGTATTTT
TRBJ2-3,-,-,TRBV7-3,CASSPRRRGGGADTQYF,TGTGCCAGCAGCCCCCGAAGGCGGGGCGGAGGGGCAGATACGCAGTATTTT
TRBJ1-2,-,-,TRBV15,CATSRRGGRNYGYTF,TGTGCCACCAGCCGCCGGGGAGGGAGGAACTATGGCTACACCTTC
TRBJ1-2,TRBD1,-,TRBV5-4,CASSHRGGGTGDGYTF,TGTGCCAGCAGCCATCGGGGGGGTGGGACAGGGGATGGCTACACCTTC
TRBJ2-5,TRBD1,-,TRBV5-1,CASSARGQGEETQYF,TGCGCCAGCAGCGCCAGGGGACAGGGGGAAGAGACCCAGTACTTC
TRBJ1-5,-,-,TRBV5-8,CASSLRAVFDRLNQPQHF,TGTGCCAGCAGCTTAAGGGCGGTTTTTGACAGGCTCAATCAGCCCCAGCATTTT
TRBJ2-3,TRBD1,-,TRBV5-1,CASSPRQGRTDTQYF,TGCGCCAGCAGCCCTCGACAGGGGCGCACAGATACGCAGTATTTT
TRBJ2-2,-,-,TRBV29-1,CSVYRTGELFF,TGCAGCGTTTATCGGACCGGGGAGCTGTTTTTT
TRBJ2-3,TRBD1,once,TRBV7-2,CASSLGGQGASRQYF,TGTGCCAGCAGCTTAGGGGGGCAGGGGGCTTCTAGGCAGTATTTT
TRBJ2-5,TRBD1,-,TRBV19,CASSLRTGGETQYF,TGTGCCAGTAGTCTTCGGACAGGCGGGGAGACCCAGTACTTC
TRBJ2-2,-,-,TRBV23-1,CASSQGHYTGELFF,TGCGCCAGCAGTCAGGGACACTACACCGGGGAGCTGTTTTTT
TRBJ2-2,TRBD1,-,TRBV9,CASSPRGGQGGGELFF,TGTGCCAGCAGCCCCCGGGGGGGACAGGGGGGCGGGGAGCTGTTTTTT
TRBJ2-5,TRBD1,-,TRBV5-8,CASSLWGYKQGERETQYF,TGTGCCAGCAGCTTGTGGGGGTACAAGCAGGGGGAGCGGGAGACCCAGTACTTC
TRBJ1-2,-,-,TRBV25-1,CASSGKLNYGYTF,TGTGCCAGCAGTGGAAAGCTTAACTATGGCTACACCTTC
TRBJ2-5,TRBD2,-,TRBV5-1,CASSLLSGGTQETQYF,TGCGCCAGCAGCTTGTTGAGCGGGGGGACCCAAGAGACCCAGTACTTC
TRBJ1-1,-,-,TRBV7-6,CASSLFRLQNTEAFF,TGTGCCAGCAGCTTATTTAGACTGCAGAACACTGAAGCTTTCTTT
TRBJ1-1,TRBD1,-,TRBV9,CASSVGTGGNTEAFF,TGTGCCAGCAGCGTAGGGACAGGGGGGAACACTGAAGCTTTCTTT
TRBJ2-7,TRBD1,-,TRBV5-6,CASSLGPSRDRGLVYEQYF,TGTGCCAGCAGCTTGGGGCCCAGCCGGGACAGGGGCCTTGTTTACGAGCAGTACTTC
TRBJ2-3,TRBD1,-,TRBV4-1,CASSRQGSTDTQYF,TGCGCCAGCAGCCGACAGGGTAGCACAGATACGCAGTATTTT
TRBJ1-5,-,once,TRBV2,CASSTQVSNQPQHF,TGTGCCAGCAGTACTCAGGTTAGCAATCAGCCCCAGCATTTT
TRBJ2-2,TRBD2,-,TRBV5-1,CASSLDPHGTSGGSNTGELFF,TGCGCCAGCAGCTTGGACCCCCACGGGACTAGCGGGGGGTCGAACACCGGGGAGCTGTTTTTT
TRBJ2-1,-,-,TRBV5-1,CASSWDSLSSYNEQFF,TGCGCCAGCAGCTGGGACTCCCTGAGCTCCTACAATGAGCAGTTCTTC
TRBJ1-6,-,-,TRBV7-2,CASSLARGLNSPLHF,TGTGCCAGCAGCTTAGCTAGGGGTTTGAATTCACCCCTCCACTTT
TRBJ1-2,-,-,TRBV19,CASSSPGFMSGYTF,TGTGCCAGTAGTTCGCCGGGGTTTATGAGTGGCTACACCTTC
TRBJ1-4,-,once,TRBV28,CASSSGATNEKLFF,TGTGCCAGCAGTTCCGGTGCAACTAATGAAAAACTGTTTTTT
TRBJ1-4,-,-,TRBV25-1,CASSPPTGKLEKLFF,TGTGCCAGCAGTCCACCTACAGGGAAGTTGGAAAAACTGTTTTTT
TRBJ2-4,-,-,TRBV29-1,CSVEDPGSKNIQYF,TGCAGCGTTGAAGATCCCGGTTCCAAAAACATTCAGTACTTC
TRBJ2-3,TRBD2,-,TRBV4-1,CASSLGLAGTDTQYF,TGCGCCAGCAGCCTCGGACTAGCGGGCACAGATACGCAGTATTTT
TRBJ1-2,TRBD1,-,TRBV7-2,CASSLTGQGDYGYTF,TGTGCCAGCAGCTTAACGGGACAGGGGGACTATGGCTACACCTTC
TRBJ2-3,TRBD1,-,TRBV10-3,CAISVRGQGDTQYF,TGTGCCATCAGTGTAAGGGGGCAGGGGGATACGCAGTATTTT
TRBJ1-6,TRBD1,-,TRBV6-6,CASSSTTGQGYSPLHF,TGTGCCAGCAGTTCGACAACGGGACAGGGATATTCACCCCTCCACTTT
TRBJ2-2,TRBD2,-,TRBV7-2,CASSFLAGVIAGELFF,TGTGCCAGCAGCTTTCTAGCGGGGGTAATAGCCGGGGAGCTGTTTTTT
TRBJ2-3,-,-,TRBV9,CASNALGTADTQYF,TGTGCCAGCAACGCGTTGGGCACGGCAGATACGCAGTATTTT
TRBJ2-1,-,-,TRBV5-1,CASSLELDYNEQFF,TGCGCCAGCAGCTTGGAGCTAGATTACAATGAGCAGTTCTTC
TRBJ1-2,-,-,TRBV19,CATLRGNDYGYTF,TGTGCCACCCTGCGGGGGAACGACTATGGCTACACCTTC
TRBJ2-1,-,once,TRBV15,CATSRDWQIDEQFF,TGTGCCACCAGCAGAGATTGGCAGATCGATGAGCAGTTCTTC
TRBJ1-1,TRBD1,-,TRBV4-3,CASSQPGTGITEAFF,TGCGCCAGCAGCCAACCCGGGACAGGGATCACTGAAGCTTTCTTT